The 19 T cell receptor beta chains reported below all come from one sample, sequenced in a study of blood T cell repertoires in COVID-19. Clones were read by immunoSEQ multiplex PCR, and TCRdb kept only the in-frame ones, dropping some. The repertoire has 200,000 or so clones, approximately 80% of them found once; the top ten carry approximately 1.3%. The specimen was PBMCs or T cells enriched from blood (not recorded which). Receptor source: a woman in her thirties or forties with acute COVID-19.

Many counts were recorded for this clone. This chain uses TRBV11-2 with TRBJ1-5, with 12 bases lining up with TRBD1. The junction had 3 bases not matched to a gene; V was cut back by 5 bases and J by 7 bases. The germline V gene encodes CDR1 SGHAT and CDR2 FQNNGV. The CDR3 totals 14 residues. This CDR3 is CASSAGTGGQPQHF. The CDR3 DNA reads as TGTGCCAGCAGCGCCGGGACAGGGGGCCAGCCCCAGCATTTT.

The chain uses TRBV3-1 (or the pseudogene TRBV3-2) and TRBJ1-6; perhaps TRBD1 as D (6 bases). Germline lookup yields CDR1 LGHDT and CDR2 YNNKEL (reference sequence). Trimming left V 4 bases short and J 7 bases short, with 17 bases between. CDR3 length: 16 residues. In nucleotides, the CDR3 is TGTGCCAGCAGCCCGGCGGACAGCCTCCCAAATTCACCCCTCCACTTT. It specifies CASSPADSLPNSPLHF.

The gene calls are TRBV27 and TRBJ1-4; the D gene is possibly TRBD1 (5 bases). Germline CDR1 MNHEY, CDR2 SMNVEV (reference sequence). The CDR3 loop spans 15 amino acids. The germline V and J ends were trimmed by 6 bases and 0 bases, with 11 bases remaining between them. The CDR3 nucleotides are TGTGCCAGCAGACCGACAGCCGCAACTAATGAAAAACTGTTTTTT. Translation gives CASRPTAATNEKLFF.

This clone came up a few times. The genes are TRBV25-1 and TRBJ2-7; TRBD2 is a possible D gene (7 bases). Trimming took 0 bases from V and 3 from J, leaving 12 bases between them. The CDR3 extends over 15 amino acids. Germline CDR1 and CDR2: MGHDK and SYGVNS. CDR3 sequence (DNA): TGTGCCAGCAGTGAATACCGGGGGGCGGACTACGAGCAGTACTTC. Translation: CASSEYRGADYEQYF.

The chain joins TRBV7-2 to TRBJ1-1, with no clear D. Trimming stripped 6 bases from V and 5 bases from J, with 13 bases between. The CDR3 covers 13 residues. The germline CDR1 and CDR2 sequences are SGHTA and FQGNSA. The CDR3, as DNA: TGTGCCAGCAGTTATACGGGAGGGACTGAAGCTTTCTTT. Protein product: CASSYTGGTEAFF.

Remarks on this clone: This specimen includes other DNA sequences encoding the same CDR3. The rearrangement links TRBV29-1 to TRBJ1-1; 8 bases fit TRBD1. This CDR3 has 13 residues. V shed 7 bases and J 0 bases; nucleotides not matched to a gene: 4. From germline, CDR1 is SQVTM and CDR2 ANQGSEA. The CDR3 is CSGTGHLNTEAFF. The DNA of the CDR3 is TGCAGCGGGACAGGGCACCTGAACACTGAAGCTTTCTTT.

The chain recombines TRBV7-3 with TRBJ2-7; 9 nucleotides line up with TRBD2. The CDR3 runs 17 residues. J gave up 6 bases and V 0 bases, and 12 bases lay outside the gene matches. Per the germline V gene, CDR1 is SGHTA and CDR2 is FQGTGA. The CDR3: CASSLTRGGSPGGEQYF. In DNA form, the CDR3 reads TGTGCCAGCAGCTTAACGCGGGGGGGCTCACCCGGCGGCGAGCAGTACTTC.

The V call is TRBV29-1, the J call TRBJ2-7, with 8 bases that match TRBD1. CDR1 is SQVTM, CDR2 ANQGSEA, per germline. J gave up 7 bases and V 3 bases, and 11 bases lay outside the gene matches. This CDR3 has 14 amino acids. Written as DNA, the CDR3 is TGCAGCGTTGACCAGGGGCAGGGGGCGAGGGAGCAGTACTTC. Amino acid sequence: CSVDQGQGAREQYF.

V and J are TRBV29-1 and TRBJ2-2; D possibly corresponds to TRBD1 (6 bases). V was shortened by 4 bases and J by 3 bases, with 12 bases between the two germline ends. The CDR3 sequence is 14 residues long. Germline CDR1 is SQVTM and CDR2 is ANQGSEA. The CDR3 nucleotides read TGCAGCGTTGGTACAGGGTCGTACACCGGGGAGCTGTTTTTT. It translates to CSVGTGSYTGELFF.

This clone was seen only a few times. This chain links TRBV7-9 with TRBJ1-1, with D perhaps TRBD1 (6 bases). With 8 bases removed from V and 2 bases from J, the gap between germline ends came to 15 bases. CDR1 and CDR2 from the germline V gene are SEHNR and FQNEAQ (reference sequence). There are 14 residues in the CDR3. The CDR3 DNA sequence: TGTGCCAGCGAAACTCGGACAGTAAACACTGAAGCTTTCTTT. Amino acids: CASETRTVNTEAFF.

The chain carries TRBV11-2 and TRBJ2-2, with TRBD2 identical over 7 bases. Trimming removed 0 bases from V and 7 bases from J; junction bases left unmatched: 11. The CDR3 totals 17 residues. The V gene's germline CDR1 is SGHAT and CDR2 FQNNGV. The CDR3 DNA is TGTGCCAGCAGCTTAGAGTTCTTAGCGGGCCGAAGCGGGGAGCTGTTTTTT. Its translation: CASSLEFLAGRSGELFF.

CDR3 loop: CASSIVGQGQETQYF. CDR3 nucleotide sequence: TGTGCCAGTAGTATAGTTGGACAGGGCCAAGAGACCCAGTACTTC. The chain combines TRBV19 with TRBJ2-5, with 8 nucleotides matching TRBD1. This CDR3 contains 15 residues. The V segment lost 1 base and the J segment 1 base; nucleotides outside the gene matches: 2. Germline V gene data show CDR1 as LNHDA and CDR2 as SQIVND (reference sequence).

The genes are TRBV28 and TRBJ2-1; TRBD1 matches at 9 bases. The CDR3 runs to 17 residues. The germline CDR1 and CDR2 sequences are MDHEN and SYDVKM. V gave up 4 bases and J gave up 4 bases; unmatched junction bases: 11. CDR3 amino acids: CASSSSPGTGSYNEQFF. The DNA for the CDR3 is TGTGCCAGCAGTTCATCCCCCGGGACAGGGTCATACAATGAGCAGTTCTTC.

The chain employs TRBV19 and TRBJ1-3, with D hard to call. The CDR3 consists of 14 residues. V lost 3 bases to trimming and J lost 3 bases, with 9 bases between them. Germline assignment: CDR1 LNHDA and CDR2 SQIVND (reference sequence). CDR3 region: CASSIGQSGNTIYF. CDR3 nucleotides: TGTGCCAGTAGTATTGGGCAGAGTGGAAACACCATATATTTT.

The chain couples TRBV6-5 to TRBJ2-7, with no clear D. The length of the CDR3 is 14 residues. The V gene lost 5 bases and the J gene lost 3 bases, with 14 bases spanning the gap. CDR1 and CDR2 from the germline V gene are MNHEY and SVGAGI. CDR3 nucleotides: TGTGCCAGCAGTCGTGAGTGGCAGGTCTACGAGCAGTACTTC. The encoded protein is CASSREWQVYEQYF.

The genes are TRBV2 and TRBJ1-2; D call uncertain. Germline V lookup: CDR1 SNHLY, CDR2 FYNNEI. This CDR3 has 12 residues. V lost 1 base to trimming and J lost 8 bases, with 8 bases between them. The CDR3 coding sequence is TGTGCCAGCAGTGAAGGCCCCAGGGGCTACACCTTC. Protein: CASSEGPRGYTF.

The genes are TRBV6-2 or TRBV6-3 and TRBJ2-5, with 7 bases lining up with TRBD2. Germline V gives CDR1 MNHEY, CDR2 SVGEGT. J was trimmed by 1 base and V by 0 bases; bases with no gene match: 11. The CDR3 has 18 residues. The CDR3 spells CASSYSREWRGTQETQYF. CDR3 nucleotides: TGTGCCAGCAGTTACTCCCGAGAGTGGCGGGGGACCCAAGAGACCCAGTACTTC.

This clone was found many times. V gene TRBV5-5 combines with J gene TRBJ1-5, with 8 bases that match TRBD1. J was trimmed by 3 bases and V by 5 bases; bases with no gene match: 4. CDR1 SGHKS and CDR2 YYEKEE come from the germline V gene (reference sequence). The CDR3 contains 14 residues. The CDR3 coding sequence is TGTGCCAGCAGTTGGACAGGGCTCAATCAGCCCCAGCATTTT. Its translation is CASSWTGLNQPQHF.

V is TRBV7-2 and J is TRBJ1-2; the D is unclear. The germline gives CDR1 SGHTA, CDR2 FQGNSA. This CDR3 comprises 13 residues. Trimming left V 0 bases short and J 5 bases short, with 7 bases between. The CDR3 here is CASSLAQDYGYTF. Here the CDR3 DNA reads TGTGCCAGCAGCTTAGCACAAGATTATGGCTACACCTTC.